This T cell receptor beta chain was sequenced during a study of Ad26.COV2.S vaccination and SARS-CoV-2 variants. Study context: Vaccine-arm donor from the placebo-controlled COV1001 Ad26.COV2.S trial. The vaccine Ad26.COV2.S was put into the muscle once, or twice with 56 days between.

The CDR3 is 15 amino acids. Trimming pared 0 bases from V and 4 bases from J, leaving 10 bases between. Germline V lookup: CDR1 LNHDA, CDR2 SQIVND (reference sequence). The treatment here: approximately 18 received Ad26.COV2.S at low or high dose, single or two shots; five or six received placebo; per-sample allocation not given. Sampling was done on day 63 after the first vaccine or placebo injection. Assay: immunoSEQ multiplex PCR; the TCRdb copy retains only in-frame clones and omits some. The table shows about 400,000 clones, with approximately 91% occurring only once. Here the sequenced sample was peripheral blood, taken in a trial of Ad26.COV2.S vaccine versus placebo. This sequence joins TRBV19 and TRBJ1-5; D remains ambiguous. The TCR was taken from a person aged 18-60 years who received the Ad26.COV2.S COVID-19 vaccine or a placebo. The CDR3 protein is CASSIDVTGNQPQHF. The CDR3 nucleotides are TGTGCCAGTAGTATAGATGTGACGGGGAATCAGCCCCAGCATTTT.